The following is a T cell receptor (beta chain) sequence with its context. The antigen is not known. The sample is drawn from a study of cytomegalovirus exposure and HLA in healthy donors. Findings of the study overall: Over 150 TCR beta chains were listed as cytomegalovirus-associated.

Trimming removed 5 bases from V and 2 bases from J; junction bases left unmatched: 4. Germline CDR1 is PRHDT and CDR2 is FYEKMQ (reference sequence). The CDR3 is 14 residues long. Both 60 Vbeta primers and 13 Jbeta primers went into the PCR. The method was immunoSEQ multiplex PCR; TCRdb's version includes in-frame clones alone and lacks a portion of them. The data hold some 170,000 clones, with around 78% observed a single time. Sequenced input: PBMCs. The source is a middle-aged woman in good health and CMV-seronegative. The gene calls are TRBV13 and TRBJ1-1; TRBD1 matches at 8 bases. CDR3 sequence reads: CASSGSGGNTEAFF. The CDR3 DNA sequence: TGTGCCAGCAGCGGATCAGGGGGCAACACTGAAGCTTTCTTT.